The text below deals with one T cell receptor beta chain. Its antigen remains unknown. This sample is part of a study of shared clonotypes between healthy human individuals. Overall study results and limits: Compared with memory subsets, naive subsets generally had larger estimated richness.

TCRdb keeps only in-frame clones here, not all; method: immunoSEQ multiplex PCR. This table has under 1,900,000 clones, about 98.5% appearing once. The V and J ends lost 5 bases and 0 bases respectively, with 11 bases between them. The CDR3 is 14 residues long. The germline V gene encodes CDR1 ENHRY and CDR2 SYGVKD. This sequence was found in a man aged 25-45 years in good health. The gene calls are TRBV10-3 and TRBJ2-7; D is perhaps TRBD1 (6 bases). Sequenced material: naive CD4+ T cells sorted from blood. Stated subset: CD45RA+ positively selected. The CDR3 is CAISRDIPSYEQYF. The CDR3 nucleotides read TGTGCCATCAGTAGGGACATCCCCTCCTACGAGCAGTACTTC.